This T cell receptor beta chain emerged from a study of blood T cell repertoires in COVID-19. Across the whole study: Acute and convalescent COVID-19 samples came from the United States, Italy and Spain. Nucleic acid was either cDNA or gDNA, and it came from T cells, B-cell-depleted T cells, or PBMCs.

CDR1 SGHNT and CDR2 YYREEE come from the germline V gene (reference sequence). V lost 4 bases and J lost 6, with 12 bases in between. There are 13 residues in the CDR3. Original data processing: Amplification of reference gene primers provided the estimated nucleated cell counts. Libraries were prepared by immunoSEQ multiplex PCR; TCRdb keeps only in-frame clonotypes and omits some of them. V and J calls and clone size are copied from that table; D and trimming were computed from the DNA. The table includes 35,000 to 50,000 clones, around four fifths detected once. The sequence was collected from a woman older than 75 with acute or convalescent COVID-19. V and J are TRBV5-4 and TRBJ2-3; D gene uncertain. The sample was peripheral blood. CDR3 loop: CASSRVDGDTQYF. The CDR3, as DNA: TGTGCCAGCAGCCGGGTGGATGGGGATACGCAGTATTTT.